This TCR beta chain was identified during a study of regulatory T cells in long-lasting Graves disease. This CDR3 spans 16 amino acids. The ends lost 4 bases at V and 5 bases at J; junction bases unmatched: 13. In germline, CDR1 is SQVTM, CDR2 ANQGSEA. At least ten counts were recorded for this clonotype. Its antigen is not known. Broader study findings: There were preferences for TRBV28, TRBJ1-2 and TRBJ2-5 in persistent disease.

To make TCR beta libraries, researchers used iRepertoire HTBI primers and Arm-PCR of CDR3 regions. From the multiplex PCR reads, TCRdb called clonotypes with MiXCR, one entry per CDR3 protein. Of hundreds of thousands of distinct CDR3 sequences listed, around 20% are singletons. As to time point: persistent/refractory GD, antithyroid drugs over 5 years with positive TRAb. With RNA extracted from PBMCs as input, the TCR library was made. The chain has TRBV29-1 and TRBJ2-2, with TRBD2 matching over 7 bases. The receptor comes from a female donor with Graves disease. The source material was peripheral blood mononuclear cells (PBMCs), sampled when the disease was refractory, from a patient treated with antithyroid drugs. The CDR3 DNA reads as TGCAGCGTTGCGGGGCTCACCGGGAGGAAGACCGGGGAGCTGTTTTTT. This sequence encodes CSVAGLTGRKTGELFF.